Shown below are 16 T cell receptor beta chains from a single sample sequenced in a study of CD4 and CD8 cells across lung adenocarcinoma regions. TCRdb analysed the PCR reads with MiXCR anew, one entry per CDR3 protein. The data show about 3,700 distinct CDR3 sequences, roughly half seen once. The source material was CD4+ T cells from the margin of a lung tumor. The receptors come from a female donor with lung adenocarcinoma. The CD4 and CD8 labels of this study may be unreliable.

This clonotype showed up just a few times. J is TRBJ1-6 and V is TRBV6-1; D is ambiguous. Germline loops: CDR1 MNHNS, CDR2 SASEGT. The CDR3 is 16 amino acids. The V end lost 7 bases, the J end lost 3 bases, and 16 bases lay between the germline ends. The CDR3 is CASTSPSAFYNSPLHF. CDR3 DNA: TGTGCCAGCACCAGCCCGTCGGCCTTCTATAATTCACCCCTCCACTTT.

In its sample, this clonotype was seen a few times. The V gene is TRBV6-1, the J gene TRBJ2-4; TRBD1 is a possible D gene (6 bases). This CDR3 region has 14 residues. Trimming took 6 bases from V and 9 from J, leaving 18 bases between them. CDR1 and CDR2 from the germline V gene are MNHNS and SASEGT. The CDR3 DNA reads as TGTGCCAGCAGAGCCGGGACATTCGTCTTCATTCAGTACTTC. This sequence encodes CASRAGTFVFIQYF.

This clonotype was observed a handful of times. This chain connects TRBV6-1 to TRBJ2-1; 9 bases fit TRBD2. The junction had 4 bases not matched to a gene; V was cut back by 0 bases and J by 4 bases. Per the germline V gene, CDR1 is MNHNS and CDR2 is SASEGT. This CDR3 contains 16 residues. The CDR3 DNA sequence: TGTGCCAGCAGTGAAGCCGGGACTAGCTTTTACAATGAGCAGTTCTTC. It specifies CASSEAGTSFYNEQFF.

This clonotype is deemed medium-sized. V usage is TRBV5-1 and J usage is TRBJ2-5, with no clear D. The CDR3 has 14 residues. V was cut by 0 bases and J by 4 bases, with 10 bases left in between. CDR1 and CDR2 (germline): SGHRS, YFSETQ. The CDR3 bases are TGCGCCAGCAGCTTGGCCGGATCTAGAGAGACCCAGTACTTC. As protein: CASSLAGSRETQYF. The variable domain in full, with the rest retrieved from reference TRBV5-1 and TRBJ2-5, is KAGVTQTPRYLIKTRGQQVTLSCSPISGHRSVSWYQQTPGQGLQFLFEYFSETQRNKGNFPGRFSGRQFSNSRSEMNVSTLELGDSALYLCASSLAGSRETQYFGPGTRLLVL.

The sample holds a few counts of this clonotype. The gene calls are TRBV28 and TRBJ2-1; either TRBD1 or TRBD2 may supply D (5 bases each). The CDR3 spans 14 residues. Germline loops: CDR1 MDHEN, CDR2 SYDVKM. Trimming removed 8 bases from V and 4 bases from J, with 15 bases in between. The CDR3: CASGRGGPYNEQFF. CDR3 in DNA: TGTGCCAGCGGACGGGGCGGGCCTTACAATGAGCAGTTCTTC.

Details on this clonotype: With a much larger clone just one base away, this may be a read error. The genes are TRBV7-2 and TRBJ2-1, with D possibly being TRBD1 or TRBD2 (7 bases each). The CDR3 has 14 residues. Trimming cost V 1 base and J 13 bases, with 17 bases left between them. The germline CDR1 and CDR2 sequences are SGHTA and FQGNSA. CDR3 DNA sequence: TGTGCCAGCAGCTTAGACCAGGGGGGGGAGACCCAGTTCTTC. Amino acids: CASSLDQGGETQFF.

This rearrangement joins TRBV10-2 to TRBJ2-1; 9 nucleotides line up with TRBD1. The DNA end is a closer match to TRBJ2-7, so the J assignment may be wrong. The CDR3 consists of 14 residues. Germline CDR1 and CDR2: WSHSY and SAAADI. The CDR3 nucleotides are TGCGCCACACGGACAGGGGCCTTATCCGACGAGCAGTACTTC. It codes for CATRTGALSDEQYF.

The V gene is TRBV7-3, the J gene TRBJ2-1; the match to TRBD2 covers 12 bases. Germline trimming cut 5 bases from V and 5 bases from J; bases unmatched to any gene: 10. Germline V gene lookup returns CDR1 SGHTA and CDR2 FQGTGA. The length of the CDR3 is 17 residues. The CDR3 reads CASSQRGLAGSHNEQFF. In nucleotides, the CDR3 is TGTGCCAGCAGCCAAAGGGGACTAGCGGGTTCACACAATGAGCAGTTCTTC.

The V call is TRBV12-3 or TRBV12-4, the J call TRBJ2-5, with 8 positions matching TRBD1. Trimming took 5 bases from V and 4 from J; bases not matched to a gene: 6. The CDR3 has 14 residues. CDR3 sequence (DNA): TGTGCCAGCAGTAAGTCAGGGGGCCTAGAGACCCAGTACTTC. This encodes CASSKSGGLETQYF.

On this clonotype itself: A much more abundant neighbour one base away suggests this may be a read error. The chain carries TRBV27 and TRBJ2-1; tentatively, D is TRBD2 (5 bases). Germline-derived CDR1 and CDR2 are MNHEY and SMNVEV (reference sequence). V lost 8 bases, J lost 13 bases, and 21 bases lay in between. This CDR3 comprises 13 residues. CDR3 DNA sequence: TGTGCCAGCCGAAGCGGCTATACGTCGACCCAGTTCTTC. It codes for CASRSGYTSTQFF.

The chain couples TRBV6-1 to TRBJ2-1; 9 nucleotides align to TRBD2. The CDR3 length is 14 residues. CDR1 and CDR2 (germline): MNHNS, SASEGT. The junction had 12 bases not matched to a gene; V was cut back by 8 bases and J by 10 bases. CDR3 coding DNA: TGTGCCAGCGGGACTAGCATTCGTTTATTGGAGCAGTTCTTC. This codes for CASGTSIRLLEQFF.

In this sample, this clonotype turned up a few times. The V and J genes are TRBV27 and TRBJ2-1; 10 positions match TRBD1. V trimming: 1 base; J trimming: 10 bases; junction bases outside the gene matches: 10. The length of the CDR3 is 16 residues. CDR1 and CDR2 from the germline V gene are MNHEY and SMNVEV (reference sequence). This CDR3 reads CASSLFLGTGAVEQFF. CDR3 DNA: TGTGCCAGCAGTTTATTTTTAGGGACAGGGGCTGTCGAGCAGTTCTTC.

This chain joins TRBV27 and TRBJ2-5; D is possibly TRBD2 (6 bases). The better agreement between TRBJ2-7 and the DNA end casts doubt on the J call. Germline CDR1 MNHEY, CDR2 SMNVEV (reference sequence). CDR3 size: 15 residues. The CDR3: CASSLTRDSTYEQYF. CDR3 DNA sequence: TGTGCCAGCAGTTTAACCCGGGACTCAACCTACGAGCAGTACTTC.

A word on this clonotype: An end of the junction does not agree with germline; a read error may underlie this. The rearrangement uses TRBV28 and TRBJ2-5; D is perhaps TRBD1 (5 bases). The CDR3 is 11 residues long. From germline, CDR1 is MDHEN and CDR2 SYDVKM. CDR3 DNA sequence: TGTGCCAGCAGTTTACAGGGTGGGTTGTTCTTC. Amino acid sequence: CASSLQGGLFF.

This chain uses TRBV7-2 with TRBJ2-3; 11 bases match TRBD2. The CDR3 covers 14 residues. Germline V gene sequence: CDR1 SGHTA, CDR2 FQGNSA. J was trimmed by 4 bases and V by 3 bases; bases with no gene match: 0. DNA of the CDR3: TGTGCCAGCAGCTTTAGCGGGGGGGCAGATACGCAGTATTTT. It is translated as CASSFSGGADTQYF.

This clonotype has just one count. A read error is likely, as this CDR3 ends without the conserved phenylalanine or tryptophan. The genes are TRBV10-3 and TRBJ2-5; D is unresolved. Between the trimmed V and J ends, which lost 0 bases and 7 bases, there was a span of 9 bases. Germline V gene sequence: CDR1 ENHRY, CDR2 SYGVKD. The CDR3 sequence is 13 residues long. CDR3 DNA: TGTGCCATCAGTGAGTCTGATCAAACGACCCAGTACTTG. Amino acid sequence: CAISESDQTTQYL.